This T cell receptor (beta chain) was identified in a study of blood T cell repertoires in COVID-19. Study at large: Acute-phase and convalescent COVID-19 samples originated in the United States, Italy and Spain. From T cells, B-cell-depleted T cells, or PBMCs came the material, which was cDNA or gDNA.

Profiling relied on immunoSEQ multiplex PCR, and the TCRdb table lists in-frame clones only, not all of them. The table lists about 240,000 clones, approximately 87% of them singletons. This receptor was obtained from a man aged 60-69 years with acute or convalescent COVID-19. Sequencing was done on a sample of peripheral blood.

The CDR3 spells CASSGETARSGELFF. The DNA of the CDR3 is TGTGCCAGCAGTGGCGAAACCGCTAGGTCCGGGGAGCTGTTTTTT. V is TRBV2 and J is TRBJ2-2; no reliable D call. Per germline, CDR1 SNHLY and CDR2 FYNNEI. Trimming removed 4 bases from V and 6 bases from J, with 15 bases in between. This CDR3 spans 15 amino acids. Full variable domain (missing parts from reference TRBV2 and TRBJ2-2): EPEVTQTPSHQVTQMGQEVILRCVPISNHLYFYWYRQILGQKVEFLVSFYNNEISEKSEIFDDQFSVERPDGSNFTLKIRSTKLEDSAMYFCASSGETARSGELFFGEGSRLTVL.